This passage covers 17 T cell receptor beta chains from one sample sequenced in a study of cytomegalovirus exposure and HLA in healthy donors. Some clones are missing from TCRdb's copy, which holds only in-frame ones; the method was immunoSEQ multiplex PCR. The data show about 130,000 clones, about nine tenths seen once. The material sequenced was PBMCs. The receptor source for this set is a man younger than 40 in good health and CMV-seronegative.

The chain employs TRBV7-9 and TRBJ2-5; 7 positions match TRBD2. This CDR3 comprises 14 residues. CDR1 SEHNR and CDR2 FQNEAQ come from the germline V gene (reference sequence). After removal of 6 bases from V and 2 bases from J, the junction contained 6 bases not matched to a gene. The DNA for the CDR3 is TGTGCCAGCAGGATGGGGGGACTACAAGAGACCCAGTACTTC. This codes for CASRMGGLQETQYF.

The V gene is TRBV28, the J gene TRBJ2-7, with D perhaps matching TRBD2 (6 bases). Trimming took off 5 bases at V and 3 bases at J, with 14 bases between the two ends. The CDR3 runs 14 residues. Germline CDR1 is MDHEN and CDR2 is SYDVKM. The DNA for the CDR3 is TGTGCCAGCAGTGGGGGGTCAATGATCTACGAGCAGTACTTC. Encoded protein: CASSGGSMIYEQYF. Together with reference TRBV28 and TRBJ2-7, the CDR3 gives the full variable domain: DVKVTQSSRYLVKRTGEKVFLECVQDMDHENMFWYRQDPGLGLRLIYFSYDVKMKEKGDIPEGYSVSREKKERFSLILESASTNQTSMYLCASSGGSMIYEQYFGPGTRLTVT.

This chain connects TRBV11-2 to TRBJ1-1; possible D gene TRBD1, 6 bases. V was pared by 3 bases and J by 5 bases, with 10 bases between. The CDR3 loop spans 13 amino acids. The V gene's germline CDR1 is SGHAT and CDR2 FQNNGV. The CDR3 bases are TGTGCCAGCAGCTTGCAGGGGATGACTGAAGCTTTCTTT. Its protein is CASSLQGMTEAFF.

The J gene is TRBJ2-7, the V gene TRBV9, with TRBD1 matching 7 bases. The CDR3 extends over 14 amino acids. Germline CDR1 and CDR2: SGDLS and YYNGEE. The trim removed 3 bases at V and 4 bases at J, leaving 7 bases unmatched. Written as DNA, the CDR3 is TGTGCCAGCAGCGCCAGGGACAGAGCATACGAGCAGTACTTC. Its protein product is CASSARDRAYEQYF.

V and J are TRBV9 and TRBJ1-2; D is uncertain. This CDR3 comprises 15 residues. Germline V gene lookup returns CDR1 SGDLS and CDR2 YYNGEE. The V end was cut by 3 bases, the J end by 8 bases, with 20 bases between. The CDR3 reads CASSASWAGARGYTF. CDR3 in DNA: TGTGCCAGCAGCGCGTCCTGGGCGGGCGCTCGGGGCTACACCTTC.

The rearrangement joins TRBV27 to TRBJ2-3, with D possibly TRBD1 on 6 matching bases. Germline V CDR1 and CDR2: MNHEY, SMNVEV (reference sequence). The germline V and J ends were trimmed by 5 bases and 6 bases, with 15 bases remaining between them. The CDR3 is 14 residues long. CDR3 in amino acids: CASSKAGAADTQYF. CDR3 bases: TGTGCCAGCAGTAAGGCAGGGGCTGCCGATACGCAGTATTTT.

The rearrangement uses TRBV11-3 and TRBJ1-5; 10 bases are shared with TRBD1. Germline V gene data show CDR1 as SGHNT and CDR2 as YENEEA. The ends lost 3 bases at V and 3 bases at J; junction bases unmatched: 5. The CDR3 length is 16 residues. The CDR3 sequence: CASSFSGTGDNQPQHF. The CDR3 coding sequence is TGTGCCAGCAGCTTCTCTGGGACAGGGGACAATCAGCCCCAGCATTTT. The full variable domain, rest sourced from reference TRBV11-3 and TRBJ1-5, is EAGVVQSPRYKIIEKKQPVAFWCNPISGHNTLYWYLQNLGQGPELLIRYENEEAVDDSQLPKDRFSAERLKGVDSTLKIQPAELGDSAVYLCASSFSGTGDNQPQHFGDGTRLSIL.

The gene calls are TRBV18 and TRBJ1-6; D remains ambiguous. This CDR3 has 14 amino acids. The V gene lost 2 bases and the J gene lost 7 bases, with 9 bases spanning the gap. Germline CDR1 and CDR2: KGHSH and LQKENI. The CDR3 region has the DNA TGTGCCAGCTCACCAGACAAACGGAATTCACCCCTCCACTTT. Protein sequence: CASSPDKRNSPLHF.

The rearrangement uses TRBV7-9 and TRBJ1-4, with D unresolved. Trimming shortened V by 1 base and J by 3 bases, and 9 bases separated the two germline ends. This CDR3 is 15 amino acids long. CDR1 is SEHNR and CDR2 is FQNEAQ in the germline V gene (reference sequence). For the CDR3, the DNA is TGTGCCAGCAGCTTAGGAACAGTCTCTAATGAAAAACTGTTTTTT. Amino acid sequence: CASSLGTVSNEKLFF.

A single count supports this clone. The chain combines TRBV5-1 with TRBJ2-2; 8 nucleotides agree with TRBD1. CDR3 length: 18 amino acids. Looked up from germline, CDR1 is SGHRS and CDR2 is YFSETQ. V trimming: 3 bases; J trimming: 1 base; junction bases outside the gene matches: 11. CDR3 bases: TGCGCCAGCAGCTCCGGACTCGGGACAGGTTTGAACACCGGGGAGCTGTTTTTT. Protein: CASSSGLGTGLNTGELFF. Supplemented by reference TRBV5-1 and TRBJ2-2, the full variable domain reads KAGVTQTPRYLIKTRGQQVTLSCSPISGHRSVSWYQQTPGQGLQFLFEYFSETQRNKGNFPGRFSGRQFSNSRSEMNVSTLELGDSALYLCASSSGLGTGLNTGELFFGEGSRLTVL.

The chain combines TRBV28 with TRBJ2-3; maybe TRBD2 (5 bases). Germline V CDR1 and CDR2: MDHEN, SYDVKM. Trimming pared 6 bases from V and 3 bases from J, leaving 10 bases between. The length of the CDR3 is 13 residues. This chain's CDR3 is CASSLTNTDTQYF. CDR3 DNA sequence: TGTGCCAGCAGCTTGACTAATACAGATACGCAGTATTTT.

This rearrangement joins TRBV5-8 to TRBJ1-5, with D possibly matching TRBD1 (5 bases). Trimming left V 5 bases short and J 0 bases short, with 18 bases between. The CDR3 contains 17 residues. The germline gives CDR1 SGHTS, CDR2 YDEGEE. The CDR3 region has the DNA TGTGCCAGCAGGTTGACAGACGGGACTCTTAGCAATCAGCCCCAGCATTTT. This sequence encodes CASRLTDGTLSNQPQHF.

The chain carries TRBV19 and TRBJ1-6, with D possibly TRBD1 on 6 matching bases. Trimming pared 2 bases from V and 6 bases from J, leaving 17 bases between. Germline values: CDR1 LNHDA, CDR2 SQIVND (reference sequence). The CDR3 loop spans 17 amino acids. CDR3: CASSISGGLMANSPLHF. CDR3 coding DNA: TGTGCCAGTAGTATAAGTGGGGGCTTGATGGCTAATTCACCCCTCCACTTT.

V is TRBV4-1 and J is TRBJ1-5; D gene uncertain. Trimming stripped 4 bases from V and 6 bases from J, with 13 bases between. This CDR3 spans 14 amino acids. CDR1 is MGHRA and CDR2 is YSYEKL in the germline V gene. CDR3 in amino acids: CASSPGPSGQPQHF. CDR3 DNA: TGCGCCAGCAGCCCTGGTCCGAGCGGTCAGCCCCAGCATTTT.

DNA of the CDR3: TGTGCCAGCAGCCCTCGGAGGAGCAACTACAATGAGCAGTTCTTC. Translated: CASSPRRSNYNEQFF. This chain uses TRBV7-9 with TRBJ2-1, with D perhaps matching TRBD2 (5 bases). Germline V CDR1 and CDR2: SEHNR, FQNEAQ (reference sequence). This CDR3 comprises 15 residues. V gave up 5 bases and J gave up 3 bases, with 14 bases separating them.

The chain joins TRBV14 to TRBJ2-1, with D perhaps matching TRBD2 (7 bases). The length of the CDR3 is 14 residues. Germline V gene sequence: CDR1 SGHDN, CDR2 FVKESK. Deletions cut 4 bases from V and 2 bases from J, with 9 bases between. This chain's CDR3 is CASSRGGAYNEQFF. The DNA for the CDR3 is TGTGCCAGCAGCCGAGGGGGGGCCTACAATGAGCAGTTCTTC.

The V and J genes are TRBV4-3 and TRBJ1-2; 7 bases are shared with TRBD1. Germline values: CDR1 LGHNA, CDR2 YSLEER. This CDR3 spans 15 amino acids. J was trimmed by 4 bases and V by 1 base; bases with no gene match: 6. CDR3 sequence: CASSQGTGDGYGYTF. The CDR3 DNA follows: TGCGCCAGCAGCCAAGGTACAGGGGATGGCTATGGCTACACCTTC.